Sequencing of this T cell receptor (beta chain) was carried out in a study of shared clonotypes between healthy human individuals. The assay was immunoSEQ multiplex PCR, and TCRdb's table has in-frame clones only and misses some. This table has about 1.4 million clones, approximately 96% appearing once. V lost 2 bases and J lost 5, with 9 bases in between. Germline values: CDR1 MDHEN, CDR2 SYDVKM. This CDR3 has 13 amino acids. V is TRBV28 and J is TRBJ1-2; no firm D call. This TCR derives from a man under 40 in good health. Sequencing input: naive CD4+ T cells sorted from blood. Subset here: CD45RA+ positively selected. Here the CDR3 reads CASSLLGWYGYTF. CDR3 bases: TGTGCCAGCAGTTTACTCGGTTGGTATGGCTACACCTTC.